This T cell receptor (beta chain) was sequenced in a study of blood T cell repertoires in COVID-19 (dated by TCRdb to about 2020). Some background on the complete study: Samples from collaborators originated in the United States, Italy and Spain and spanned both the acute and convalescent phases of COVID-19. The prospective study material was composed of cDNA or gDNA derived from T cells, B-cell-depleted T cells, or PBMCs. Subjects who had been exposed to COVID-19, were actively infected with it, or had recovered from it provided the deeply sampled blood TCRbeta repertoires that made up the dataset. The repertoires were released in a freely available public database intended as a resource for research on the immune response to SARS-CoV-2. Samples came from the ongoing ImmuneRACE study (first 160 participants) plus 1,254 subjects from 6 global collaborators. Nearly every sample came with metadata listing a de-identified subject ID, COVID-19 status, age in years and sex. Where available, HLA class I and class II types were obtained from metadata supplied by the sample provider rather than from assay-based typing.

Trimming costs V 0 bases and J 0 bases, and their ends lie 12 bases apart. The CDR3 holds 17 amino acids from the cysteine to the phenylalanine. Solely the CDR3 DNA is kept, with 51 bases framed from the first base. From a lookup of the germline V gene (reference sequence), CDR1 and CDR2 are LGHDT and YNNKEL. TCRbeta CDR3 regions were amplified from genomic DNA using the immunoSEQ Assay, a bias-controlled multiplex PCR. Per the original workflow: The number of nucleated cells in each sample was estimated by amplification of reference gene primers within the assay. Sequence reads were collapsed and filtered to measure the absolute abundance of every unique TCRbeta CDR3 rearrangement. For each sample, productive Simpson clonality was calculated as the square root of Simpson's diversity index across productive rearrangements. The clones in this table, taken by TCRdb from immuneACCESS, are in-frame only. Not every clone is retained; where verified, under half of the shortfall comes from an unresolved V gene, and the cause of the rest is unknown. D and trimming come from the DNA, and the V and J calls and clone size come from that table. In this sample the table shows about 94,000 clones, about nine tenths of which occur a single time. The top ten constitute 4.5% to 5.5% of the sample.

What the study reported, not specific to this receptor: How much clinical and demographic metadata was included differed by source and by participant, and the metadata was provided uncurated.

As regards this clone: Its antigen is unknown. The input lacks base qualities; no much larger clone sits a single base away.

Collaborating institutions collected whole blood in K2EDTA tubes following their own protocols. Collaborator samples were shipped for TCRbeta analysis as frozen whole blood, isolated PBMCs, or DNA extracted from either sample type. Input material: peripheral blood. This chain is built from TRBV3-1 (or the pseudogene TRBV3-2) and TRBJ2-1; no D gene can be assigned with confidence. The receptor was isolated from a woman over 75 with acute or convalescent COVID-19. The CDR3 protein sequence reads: CASSQERAPSSYNEQFF. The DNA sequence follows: TGTGCCAGCAGCCAAGAAAGAGCGCCTAGCTCCTACAATGAGCAGTTCTTC.